These 23 T cell receptor beta chains originate from one sample sequenced in a study of blood T cell repertoires in COVID-19. The method was immunoSEQ multiplex PCR; TCRdb's version includes in-frame clones alone and lacks a portion of them. The table lists a few hundred thousand clones, roughly 90% of them singletons. The sequenced sample was PBMCs or T cells enriched from blood (not recorded which). The receptors were sampled from a woman between 25 and 40 years old who had been exposed to COVID-19.

DNA for the CDR3: TGTGCCAGCAGCTCCTTCTACGAGCAGTACTTC. Its protein is CASSSFYEQYF. The chain uses TRBV12-3 or TRBV12-4 and TRBJ2-7; unclear D gene. The CDR3 length is 11 residues. The V end lost 6 bases, the J end lost 3 bases, and 6 bases lay between the germline ends.

This chain joins TRBV19 and TRBJ1-5; 7 bases map to TRBD1. Germline V gene data show CDR1 as LNHDA and CDR2 as SQIVND (reference sequence). This CDR3 spans 14 amino acids. Trimming at V came to 4 bases and at J to 9 bases, leaving 9 bases not matched to a gene. CDR3 sequence (DNA): TGTGCCAGTAGTACCCACAGGGGACGATGGCCCCAGCATTTT. It translates to CASSTHRGRWPQHF. Using reference TRBV19 and TRBJ1-5 for the parts outside the CDR3, the full variable domain is DGGITQSPKYLFRKEGQNVTLSCEQNLNHDAMYWYRQDPGQGLRLIYYSQIVNDFQKGDIAEGYSVSREKKESFPLTVTSAQKNPTAFYLCASSTHRGRWPQHFGDGTRLSIL.

This chain links TRBV20-1 with TRBJ2-7, with no clear D. The CDR3 extends over 10 amino acids. The ends were cut back, 5 bases at V and 0 bases at J, with 2 bases in the middle. Looked up from germline, CDR1 is DFQATT and CDR2 is SNEGSKA (reference sequence). The CDR3 nucleotides are TGCAGTGCTTACTCCTACGAGCAGTACTTC. Protein: CSAYSYEQYF.

With regard to this clone: Other DNA sequences from this sample encode an identical CDR3 as well. The chain joins TRBV6-5 to TRBJ1-1; D might be TRBD1 (6 bases). CDR1 and CDR2 (germline): MNHEY, SVGAGI. CDR3 length: 13 amino acids. V lost 6 bases to trimming and J lost 0 bases, with 8 bases between them. As DNA, the CDR3 is TGTGCCAGCAGACAGGGTTTGAACACTGAAGCTTTCTTT. Amino acid sequence: CASRQGLNTEAFF.

The CDR3 loop reads CASSFGLAGVSDTQYF. The CDR3 DNA is TGTGCCAGCAGCTTTGGGTTAGCGGGAGTTTCAGATACGCAGTATTTT. The chain joins TRBV11-2 to TRBJ2-3; 9 bases fit TRBD2. Germline V gives CDR1 SGHAT, CDR2 FQNNGV. This CDR3 contains 16 residues. J gave up 4 bases and V 3 bases, and 8 bases lay outside the gene matches.

V usage is TRBV15 and J usage is TRBJ2-7, with D maybe TRBD1 (6 bases). The CDR3 is 14 amino acids. Trimming shortened V by 8 bases and J by 1 base, and 15 bases separated the two germline ends. Germline V gives CDR1 LNHNV, CDR2 YYDKDF (reference sequence). DNA for the CDR3: TGTGCCACCTCCGACAGGCTGTCATCCTACGAGCAGTACTTC. This codes for CATSDRLSSYEQYF.

This chain uses TRBV18 with TRBJ1-6, with 8 bases matching TRBD1. CDR1 is KGHSH, CDR2 LQKENI, per germline. The CDR3 totals 15 residues. The V segment lost 6 bases and the J segment 7 bases; nucleotides outside the gene matches: 8. The CDR3 sequence is CASSPMGQANSPLHF. CDR3 nucleotide sequence: TGTGCCAGCTCCCCTATGGGACAGGCGAATTCACCCCTCCACTTT.

As regards this clone: In the same sample, other DNA sequences code for this CDR3. V gene TRBV19 combines with J gene TRBJ2-2; D may be TRBD1 (5 bases). With 2 bases removed from V and 4 bases from J, the gap between germline ends came to 5 bases. This CDR3 has 13 residues. From germline, CDR1 is LNHDA and CDR2 SQIVND (reference sequence). The CDR3 DNA reads TGTGCCAGTAGTATACAGGGCACCGGGGAGCTGTTTTTT. Translating it yields CASSIQGTGELFF. Together with reference TRBV19 and TRBJ2-2, the CDR3 gives the full variable domain: DGGITQSPKYLFRKEGQNVTLSCEQNLNHDAMYWYRQDPGQGLRLIYYSQIVNDFQKGDIAEGYSVSREKKESFPLTVTSAQKNPTAFYLCASSIQGTGELFFGEGSRLTVL.

The rearrangement joins TRBV7-8 to TRBJ2-3; TRBD1 agrees at 9 bases. There are 19 residues in the CDR3. The V gene's germline CDR1 is SGHVS and CDR2 FQNEAQ. V shed 3 bases and J 2 bases; nucleotides not matched to a gene: 15. CDR3 sequence (DNA): TGTGCCAGCAGCTTGGGACAGGGACTGGGTAGGGCCCTCACAGATACGCAGTATTTT. Amino acid sequence: CASSLGQGLGRALTDTQYF.

The CDR3 bases are TGTGCCAGCAGTTTCTCGGGGTATGCCGGGGAGCTGTTTTTT. Protein: CASSFSGYAGELFF. The chain links TRBV28 to TRBJ2-2; possible D gene TRBD2, 5 bases. Germline lookup yields CDR1 MDHEN and CDR2 SYDVKM. The germline V and J ends were trimmed by 3 bases and 6 bases, with 11 bases remaining between them. The CDR3 has 14 residues.

The rearrangement joins TRBV7-2 to TRBJ1-2; possibly TRBD1 for D (6 bases). Trimming cost V 5 bases and J 7 bases, with 20 bases left between them. Germline loops: CDR1 SGHTA, CDR2 FQGNSA. This CDR3 has 15 residues. This CDR3 is CASSPRQASFSGYTF. CDR3 DNA: TGTGCCAGCAGCCCTAGACAGGCCTCTTTCTCTGGCTACACCTTC.

The chain uses TRBV6-5 and TRBJ1-1, with 9 positions matching TRBD1. V gave up 5 bases and J gave up 8 bases; unmatched junction bases: 6. The germline gives CDR1 MNHEY, CDR2 SVGAGI. The CDR3 sequence is 13 residues long. The CDR3 loop reads CASSPLGQGEAFF. As DNA, the CDR3 is TGTGCCAGCAGTCCCCTGGGACAGGGAGAAGCTTTCTTT.

V usage is TRBV15 and J usage is TRBJ2-1; D might be TRBD2 (6 bases). The V gene lost 0 bases and the J gene lost 2 bases, with 14 bases spanning the gap. CDR1 is LNHNV, CDR2 YYDKDF, per germline (reference sequence). The CDR3 covers 17 residues. For the CDR3, the DNA is TGTGCCACCAGCAGAGATCAAACTAGCAGAACCTACAATGAGCAGTTCTTC. Translation gives CATSRDQTSRTYNEQFF.

The chain uses TRBV19 and TRBJ1-5, with 7 bases matching TRBD1. The CDR3 consists of 17 residues. The V and J ends lost 6 bases and 6 bases, in that order; junction bases with no gene match: 17. The germline gives CDR1 LNHDA, CDR2 SQIVND (reference sequence). CDR3 sequence reads: CASSLIPQGSRAQPQHF. CDR3 bases: TGTGCCAGTAGCCTTATTCCACAGGGGAGCAGGGCTCAGCCCCAGCATTTT. Complete variable domain (other parts from reference TRBV19 and TRBJ1-5): DGGITQSPKYLFRKEGQNVTLSCEQNLNHDAMYWYRQDPGQGLRLIYYSQIVNDFQKGDIAEGYSVSREKKESFPLTVTSAQKNPTAFYLCASSLIPQGSRAQPQHFGDGTRLSIL.

This clone was found a few times. The chain couples TRBV6-6 to TRBJ1-5; no firm D call. This CDR3 has 14 residues. V lost 5 bases and J lost 0, with 8 bases in between. Per the germline V gene, CDR1 is MNHNY and CDR2 is SVGAGI (reference sequence). The CDR3 protein is CASSTGYSNQPQHF. The CDR3 DNA sequence: TGTGCCAGCAGTACGGGATATAGCAATCAGCCCCAGCATTTT.

V and J are TRBV7-3 and TRBJ2-3; tentatively, D is TRBD2 (5 bases). The CDR3 consists of 14 residues. Germline-derived CDR1 and CDR2 are SGHTA and FQGTGA. Trimming pared 0 bases from V and 4 bases from J, leaving 8 bases between. The CDR3 sequence: CASSLTGSPDTQYF. The DNA of the CDR3 is TGTGCCAGCAGCTTAACAGGGAGCCCAGATACGCAGTATTTT.

This chain joins TRBV5-6 and TRBJ2-5; D is possibly TRBD2 (5 bases). Germline V gives CDR1 SGHDT, CDR2 YYEEEE. This CDR3 comprises 18 residues. Trimming removed 2 bases from V and 2 bases from J, with 22 bases in between. CDR3 region: CASSFSIGLPREQETQYF. CDR3 nucleotide sequence: TGTGCCAGCAGCTTTTCCATTGGGCTCCCGAGGGAACAAGAGACCCAGTACTTC.

This clone was observed once. CDR3 nucleotide sequence: TGTGCCAGCTCACCGGCTACTACGGGACTGTCCTACAATGAGCAGTTCTTC. Amino acids: CASSPATTGLSYNEQFF. The chain combines TRBV18 with TRBJ2-1; a possible D gene is TRBD2 (6 bases). Germline CDR1 KGHSH, CDR2 LQKENI. The CDR3 spans 17 residues. Between the trimmed V and J ends, which lost 3 bases and 1 base, there was a span of 16 bases.

Of note for this clone: Other DNA sequences in the sample encode the same CDR3. The chain recombines TRBV28 with TRBJ1-6; D may be TRBD1 (5 bases). V dropped 1 base and J dropped 10 bases, with 14 bases sitting between them. From germline, CDR1 is MDHEN and CDR2 SYDVKM. This CDR3 spans 15 amino acids. CDR3 in DNA: TGTGCCAGCAGTTTATTCGGGGGAGACGGATCACCCCTCCACTTT. Translation gives CASSLFGGDGSPLHF.

The chain carries TRBV24-1 and TRBJ1-4; unclear D gene. The germline V and J ends were trimmed by 9 bases and 7 bases, with 14 bases remaining between them. The CDR3 is 13 amino acids. Looked up from germline, CDR1 is KGHDR and CDR2 is SFDVKD. The CDR3 DNA sequence: TGTGCCACCCAAGAGGTGTTGGGTGAAAAACTGTTTTTT. This encodes CATQEVLGEKLFF.

This chain uses TRBV4-2 with TRBJ2-3; D not certain. CDR3 size: 14 residues. Trimming shortened V by 0 bases and J by 9 bases, and 13 bases separated the two germline ends. The germline V gene encodes CDR1 LGHNA and CDR2 YNFKEQ. CDR3 protein: CASSQEGSQRTQYF. In DNA, the CDR3 is TGTGCCAGCAGCCAAGAAGGAAGTCAGAGGACGCAGTATTTT.

The chain recombines TRBV2 with TRBJ2-1, with D perhaps matching TRBD1 (5 bases). Looked up from germline, CDR1 is SNHLY and CDR2 is FYNNEI. V lost 10 bases and J lost 9, with 13 bases in between. The CDR3 is 11 residues long. This chain's CDR3 is CANSYRFEQFF. The CDR3 DNA reads TGTGCCAACTCCTACAGGTTTGAGCAGTTCTTC. Looking up the rest from reference TRBV2 and TRBJ2-1 gives the full variable domain: EPEVTQTPSHQVTQMGQEVILRCVPISNHLYFYWYRQILGQKVEFLVSFYNNEISEKSEIFDDQFSVERPDGSNFTLKIRSTKLEDSAMYFCANSYRFEQFFGPGTRLTVL.

The genes are TRBV5-6 and TRBJ2-1, with 8 bases aligning to TRBD1. Germline V gene data show CDR1 as SGHDT and CDR2 as YYEEEE. This CDR3 spans 16 amino acids. V was pared by 0 bases and J by 4 bases, with 6 bases of the junction left unmatched. This chain's CDR3 is CASSLDRTGLYNEQFF. CDR3 DNA: TGTGCCAGCAGCTTGGATCGGACAGGGTTGTACAATGAGCAGTTCTTC.